This T cell receptor beta chain was captured by sequencing in a study of blood T cell repertoires in COVID-19. The V segment lost 4 bases and the J segment 9 bases; nucleotides outside the gene matches: 9. Per the germline V gene, CDR1 is SGHRS and CDR2 is YFSETQ. CDR3 length: 15 residues. Per the study methods: Reference gene primer amplification gave nucleated cell count estimates. Data came from immunoSEQ multiplex PCR; TCRdb stores just in-frame clones and leaves some out. The V and J calls and clone size come from that table; D and trimming were worked out from the DNA. The sample gives tens of thousands of clones, around three quarters of which show up once; less than 30% is in the top ten.

The specimen was peripheral blood. This TCR derives from a man in his 60s with active or convalescent COVID-19. The chain has TRBV5-1 and TRBJ1-6; 8 bases match TRBD1. CDR3: CASSVSRDRSSPLHF. In DNA, the CDR3 is TGCGCCAGCAGCGTTTCTCGGGACAGGTCTTCACCCCTCCACTTT.